Below, 29 T cell receptor beta chains from the same sample are listed, as sequenced in a study of T cells in Graves' hyperthyroidism and ophthalmopathy. Amplified TCR beta CDR3 regions came from RNA transcripts. The HTBI primer set drove a first-round RT-PCR of the TCR CDR3. TCRdb redid the calling of the multiplex PCR reads with MiXCR, one entry per CDR3 protein. The data contain more than 500,000 distinct CDR3 sequences, 16% of them singletons. Sequencing was performed on blood. These receptors came from a young woman with Graves' ophthalmopathy.

This rearrangement joins TRBV9 to TRBJ1-3, with D perhaps matching TRBD1 (5 bases). CDR3 length: 13 residues. Germline lookup yields CDR1 SGDLS and CDR2 YYNGEE. With 3 bases removed from V and 2 bases from J, the gap between germline ends came to 6 bases. CDR3 sequence: CASSAGTGNTIYF. The DNA of the CDR3 is TGTGCCAGCAGCGCAGGGACTGGAAACACCATATATTTT.

V and J are TRBV20-1 and TRBJ2-5; no clear D gene. This CDR3 comprises 11 residues. The V end lost 5 bases, the J end lost 10 bases, and 14 bases lay between the germline ends. CDR1 is DFQATT, CDR2 SNEGSKA, per germline (reference sequence). The CDR3 loop reads CSAARPLDQYF. The CDR3 coding sequence is TGCAGTGCTGCCCGGCCGCTAGACCAGTACTTC.

This clonotype has a count of ten or more. J is TRBJ1-2 and V is TRBV2; the match to TRBD1 covers 9 bases. J was trimmed by 7 bases and V by 6 bases; bases with no gene match: 9. CDR1 SNHLY and CDR2 FYNNEI come from the germline V gene. The CDR3 contains 14 residues. The DNA for the CDR3 is TGTGCCAGCAGGAACTCACAGGGGGCGCGTGGCTACACCTTC. It translates to CASRNSQGARGYTF.

The CDR3 sequence: CASSLGLWTATDTQYF. The CDR3 DNA sequence: TGTGCCAGCAGCTTAGGTTTATGGACAGCCACAGATACGCAGTATTTT. This chain joins TRBV11-2 and TRBJ2-3; the D gene is possibly TRBD1 (6 bases). The CDR3 runs 16 residues. Germline-derived CDR1 and CDR2 are SGHAT and FQNNGV. V lost 1 base to trimming and J lost 2 bases, with 13 bases between them.

This clonotype showed up many times. V and J are TRBV7-2 and TRBJ2-7, with TRBD2 as a possible D gene (5 bases). Per the germline V gene, CDR1 is SGHTA and CDR2 is FQGNSA. The CDR3 sequence is 13 residues long. Between the trimmed V and J ends, which lost 2 bases and 5 bases, there was a span of 10 bases. The CDR3 coding sequence is TGTGCCAGCAGCTTATTAGGGAGAGACGAGCAGTACTTC. Translated: CASSLLGRDEQYF.

V usage is TRBV6-1 and J usage is TRBJ2-7; 8 bases line up with TRBD2. TRBJ2-1 matches the DNA end more closely, so the J call is doubtful. The CDR3 runs 13 residues. Germline-derived CDR1 and CDR2 are MNHNS and SASEGT. CDR3 in DNA: TGTGCCAGCAGCGGACTAGCCGCCTACGAGCAGTTCTTC. Protein: CASSGLAAYEQFF.

V and J are TRBV20-1 and TRBJ2-7; TRBD2 matches 7 bases. Germline V CDR1 and CDR2: DFQATT, SNEGSKA (reference sequence). CDR3 length: 15 amino acids. V lost 5 bases, J lost 6 bases, and 16 bases stayed unmatched. In DNA form, the CDR3 reads TGCAGTGCTGCCGTTCCGGGGAGGGCCGGTTTCGAGCAGTACTTC. Amino acids: CSAAVPGRAGFEQYF.

This clonotype was observed at least ten times. The chain recombines TRBV7-2 with TRBJ2-7; D not resolved. CDR1 and CDR2 (germline): SGHTA, FQGNSA. The CDR3 loop spans 13 amino acids. The ends were cut back, 1 base at V and 2 bases at J, with 6 bases in the middle. The CDR3 loop reads CASSLESPYEQYF. CDR3 DNA sequence: TGTGCCAGCAGCTTAGAATCCCCCTACGAGCAGTACTTC.

The CDR3 loop is CASSWRGPSAYNEQFF. CDR3 coding DNA: TGTGCCAGCAGTTGGAGGGGACCTAGTGCGTACAATGAGCAGTTCTTC. The chain joins TRBV2 to TRBJ2-1; D might be TRBD2 (6 bases). The CDR3 has 16 amino acids. V lost 5 bases to trimming and J lost 4 bases, with 18 bases between them. Looked up from germline, CDR1 is SNHLY and CDR2 is FYNNEI.

At least ten counts were recorded for this clonotype. The rearrangement links TRBV4-3 to TRBJ2-7; D is undetermined. The CDR3 covers 13 residues. The germline V gene encodes CDR1 LGHNA and CDR2 YSLEER. The V end was cut by 3 bases, the J end by 1 base, with 7 bases between. CDR3 sequence reads: CASSQARSYEQYF. The CDR3, as DNA: TGCGCCAGCAGCCAGGCTAGGTCCTACGAGCAGTACTTC.

This sequence joins TRBV6-1 and TRBJ2-7; 9 bases are a match to TRBD2. This CDR3 region has 15 residues. The trim removed 4 bases at V and 0 bases at J, leaving 4 bases unmatched. Germline V gene data show CDR1 as MNHNS and CDR2 as SASEGT. Here the CDR3 reads CASSGGTSLSYEQYF. The CDR3 nucleotides are TGTGCCAGCAGTGGGGGGACTAGCCTCTCCTACGAGCAGTACTTC.

In its sample, this clonotype was seen a few times. CDR3 DNA: TGCAGTGCTAGGAGACCCGGCCCGGCCAATGAGCAGTTCTTC. It is translated as CSARRPGPANEQFF. J is TRBJ2-1 and V is TRBV20-1; D not certain. V was cut by 3 bases and J by 6 bases, with 15 bases left in between. This CDR3 comprises 14 residues. CDR1 is DFQATT and CDR2 is SNEGSKA in the germline V gene (reference sequence).

This clonotype was observed a handful of times. This chain joins TRBV7-2 and TRBJ1-2; TRBD1 matches at 7 bases. Trimming at V came to 7 bases and at J to 2 bases, leaving 4 bases not matched to a gene. The CDR3 contains 13 residues. From germline, CDR1 is SGHTA and CDR2 FQGNSA. This CDR3 reads CASNIQGNYGYTF. In nucleotides, the CDR3 is TGTGCCAGCAACATACAGGGGAACTATGGCTACACCTTC.

This clonotype was detected ten times or more. The rearrangement uses TRBV28 and TRBJ2-1, with a tentative D call TRBD2 (5 bases). CDR1 is MDHEN and CDR2 is SYDVKM in the germline V gene. The CDR3 has 14 residues. V dropped 5 bases and J dropped 7 bases, with 15 bases sitting between them. This CDR3 is CASSLSGQKNEQFF. CDR3 sequence (DNA): TGTGCCAGCAGTCTCAGCGGCCAGAAAAATGAGCAGTTCTTC.

The chain has TRBV7-3 and TRBJ1-2; 8 bases fit TRBD1. Germline V gives CDR1 SGHTA, CDR2 FQGTGA. CDR3 size: 15 residues. After removal of 5 bases from V and 6 bases from J, the junction contained 11 bases not matched to a gene. Here the CDR3 reads CASSDRRTGLDGYTF. The DNA of the CDR3 is TGTGCCAGCAGCGACCGTCGGACAGGGCTGGATGGCTACACCTTC.

This clonotype was seen many times. The chain joins TRBV28 to TRBJ2-7; 8 positions agree with TRBD2. This CDR3 is 14 amino acids long. J was trimmed by 1 base and V by 8 bases; bases with no gene match: 7. Germline assignment: CDR1 MDHEN and CDR2 SYDVKM. The CDR3 is CASGVSGDSYEQYF. The CDR3 DNA reads TGTGCCAGCGGAGTTAGCGGGGATTCCTACGAGCAGTACTTC.

This clonotype was found a few times. This rearrangement joins TRBV5-8 to TRBJ2-7; D is possibly TRBD1 (5 bases). Trimming took 2 bases from V and 5 from J, leaving 14 bases between them. The CDR3 runs 14 residues. Germline V lookup: CDR1 SGHTS, CDR2 YDEGEE. CDR3: CASSFIPGPDEQYF. CDR3 DNA sequence: TGTGCCAGCAGCTTCATCCCAGGGCCCGACGAGCAGTACTTC.

The sample holds many counts of this clonotype. The chain links TRBV18 to TRBJ2-2; TRBD2 aligns across 10 bases. Germline CDR1 KGHSH, CDR2 LQKENI. The V and J ends lost 2 bases and 2 bases, in that order; junction bases with no gene match: 14. The CDR3 spans 20 residues. CDR3 sequence reads: CASSPTGLSGRSINTGELFF. As DNA, the CDR3 is TGTGCCAGCTCACCAACGGGGCTTAGCGGGAGGTCCATCAACACCGGGGAGCTGTTTTTT.

This clonotype has at least ten counts. V is TRBV20-1 and J is TRBJ2-7; D not resolved. The CDR3 is made up of 13 amino acids. Germline CDR1 reads DFQATT; CDR2 reads SNEGSKA (reference sequence). Trimming cost V 2 bases and J 2 bases, with 10 bases left between them. The CDR3 protein is CSARPRQPYEQYF. DNA for the CDR3: TGCAGTGCTAGACCCCGCCAGCCCTACGAGCAGTACTTC.

This clonotype occurred many times. The genes are TRBV9 and TRBJ2-7; 10 positions match TRBD1. V dropped 3 bases and J dropped 4; count of bases not matched to a gene: 7. Germline V gene lookup returns CDR1 SGDLS and CDR2 YYNGEE. This CDR3 is built from 15 residues. The CDR3 loop reads CASSGAGTGAYEQYF. The CDR3 DNA reads TGTGCCAGCAGCGGAGCCGGGACAGGGGCATACGAGCAGTACTTC.

This clonotype was detected many times. The chain recombines TRBV7-2 with TRBJ2-1; TRBD1 might be the D (6 bases). CDR1 is SGHTA, CDR2 FQGNSA, per germline. V lost 5 bases to trimming and J lost 7 bases, with 18 bases between them. The CDR3 has 15 amino acids. The CDR3 spells CASSARGTSVNEQFF. For the CDR3, the DNA is TGTGCCAGCAGCGCGAGGGGGACAAGCGTTAATGAGCAGTTCTTC.

This clonotype was observed at least ten times. J is TRBJ2-3 and V is TRBV11-2, with D possibly being TRBD1 or TRBD2 (5 bases each). V lost 3 bases to trimming and J lost 4 bases, with 11 bases between them. This CDR3 spans 14 amino acids. Germline CDR1 is SGHAT and CDR2 is FQNNGV. The CDR3 sequence: CASSFGANSDTQYF. CDR3 bases: TGTGCCAGCAGCTTCGGGGCTAACTCAGATACGCAGTATTTT.

The V call is TRBV28, the J call TRBJ1-2; D might be TRBD1 (6 bases). The CDR3 has 12 residues. Trimming pared 10 bases from V and 2 bases from J, leaving 11 bases between. Germline CDR1 and CDR2: MDHEN and SYDVKM. CDR3 nucleotides: TGTGCCATCCCGGACAGAAACTATGGCTACACCTTC. This gives the protein CAIPDRNYGYTF.

The J gene is TRBJ1-2, the V gene TRBV28; D call uncertain. The V end was cut by 6 bases, the J end by 5 bases, with 13 bases between. CDR3 size: 13 residues. Germline-derived CDR1 and CDR2 are MDHEN and SYDVKM. The CDR3 here is CASSPGRIYGYTF. In DNA form, the CDR3 reads TGTGCCAGCAGCCCTGGGAGGATTTATGGCTACACCTTC.

DNA for the CDR3: TGTGCCAGTAGTATGACTAGGACTAGCGGGAGGGGTGAGCAGTTCTTC. Encoded protein: CASSMTRTSGRGEQFF. The rearrangement joins TRBV19 to TRBJ2-1; 15 bases map to TRBD2. This CDR3 is 16 amino acids long. Germline V gene sequence: CDR1 LNHDA, CDR2 SQIVND (reference sequence). V lost 3 bases to trimming and J lost 9 bases; unmatched junction nucleotides: 6.

Only a few counts were recorded for this clonotype. The V gene is TRBV7-2, the J gene TRBJ2-1, with TRBD2 matching 8 bases. CDR3 length equals 15 residues. The ends lost 5 bases at V and 8 bases at J; junction bases unmatched: 11. Per the germline V gene, CDR1 is SGHTA and CDR2 is FQGNSA. This CDR3 reads CASSPLTGRGDEQFF. The CDR3 DNA reads as TGTGCCAGCAGCCCCCTCACCGGGAGGGGGGATGAGCAGTTCTTC.

This clonotype showed up many times. V and J are TRBV20-1 and TRBJ2-7, with 11 nucleotides matching TRBD2. Germline CDR1 DFQATT, CDR2 SNEGSKA (reference sequence). The CDR3 is made up of 15 amino acids. V shed 6 bases, J shed 0 bases, and the junction held 7 bases outside the gene matches. The CDR3 nucleotides are TGCAGTGCCGGGAGACTAGCGGGGATCTCCTACGAGCAGTACTTC. Translating gives CSAGRLAGISYEQYF.

The J gene is TRBJ1-6, the V gene TRBV19, with 7 nucleotides matching TRBD1. This CDR3 contains 15 residues. The V gene's germline CDR1 is LNHDA and CDR2 SQIVND (reference sequence). With V trimmed by 6 bases and J by 5 bases, 7 bases remained unmatched. DNA for the CDR3: TGTGCCAGTAGCTCACCGGGACAGAATAATTCACCCCTCCACTTT. It codes for CASSSPGQNNSPLHF.

This clonotype was counted many times. The chain couples TRBV20-1 to TRBJ2-7; 11 bases line up with TRBD2. V shed 7 bases and J 0 bases; nucleotides not matched to a gene: 8. Germline V gives CDR1 DFQATT, CDR2 SNEGSKA (reference sequence). The CDR3 is 15 residues long. CDR3 sequence reads: CSVSSSGRTSYEQYF. CDR3 nucleotides: TGCAGTGTATCTTCTAGCGGGAGGACCTCCTACGAGCAGTACTTC.